The clone carrying this T cell receptor beta chain was detected only a few times. Its antigen is not identified. Sequencing used immunoSEQ multiplex PCR; TCRdb keeps in-frame clones, though not all of them. Of approximately 30,000 clones listed, 60% to 80% are singletons. The sample is drawn from a study of CD4 T cells in relation to SARS-CoV-2 and coronaviruses. Study summary: Crossreactive spike epitopes shared across donors were mapped to their HLA restriction.

CDR3 length equals 13 residues. CDR1 is MNHEY, CDR2 SVGAGI, per germline. The V end was cut by 6 bases, the J end by 4 bases, with 12 bases between. The unexposed donors gave CD4+ T cells in about 2010-2019, prior to COVID-19. CD4+ T cells were isolated from the cells after around 9 days of culture. Testing used SARS-CoV-2 S/N and four cold-coronavirus spikes on unexposed-donor CD4+ T cells, cells permitting. Sequencing used CD4+ T cells from PBMCs, cultured in vitro. This rearrangement joins TRBV6-5 to TRBJ1-1; D is perhaps TRBD1 (6 bases). The TCR sequence derives from a human donor in good health. CDR3 sequence (DNA): TGTGCCAGCAGCTACAGGGAGAGCACTGAAGCTTTCTTT. Encoded protein: CASSYRESTEAFF.